This T cell receptor (beta chain) was captured by sequencing in a study of blood T cell repertoires in COVID-19. Study details: Specimens from acute and convalescent COVID-19 originated in the United States, Italy and Spain. In each case, the material was cDNA or gDNA derived from T cells, B-cell-depleted T cells, or PBMCs.

As originally analysed: The assay estimated nucleated cells by amplifying reference gene primers. Sequenced by immunoSEQ multiplex PCR; TCRdb stores in-frame clones only, minus some. V, J and clone size are those of that table, while D and trimming were read from the DNA. The sample records about 320,000 clones, around 90% being singletons. CDR1 GTSNPN and CDR2 SVGIG come from the germline V gene (reference sequence). Losses at the gene ends were 4 bases for V and 0 bases for J; bases not matched to a gene: 3. The CDR3 length is 14 residues. The chain joins TRBV30 to TRBJ2-1; TRBD2 aligns across 7 bases. Specimen: peripheral blood. The origin of this receptor is a man aged 18 to 29 who had recovered from COVID-19. CDR3 in amino acids: CAWTLANSYNEQFF. Written as DNA, the CDR3 is TGTGCCTGGACACTAGCGAACTCCTACAATGAGCAGTTCTTC.